This T cell receptor (beta chain) emerged from a study of T cell changes during pregnancy in multiple sclerosis (dated by TCRdb to about 2019). Regarding the study in general: Changes in the T cell repertoire over the course of pregnancy were examined in this study in women with multiple sclerosis.

Measured from the cysteine to the phenylalanine, the CDR3 is 15 residues long. The DNA shown is the 45-base CDR3, in frame from base 1. Here V drops 4 bases and J drops 4 bases, and the junction holds 8 bases not matched to any gene. Based on the germline V gene, the CDR1 and CDR2 sequences are SGHAT and FQNNGV. Only one count was recorded for this clone. Its antigen is currently not known. Base qualities are not at hand, and no much larger clone is one base apart. Library method: the immunoSEQ multiplex PCR assay. Not all clones reach the TCRdb copy of this immuneACCESS table, which keeps in-frame sequences only. Checked studies attribute under half of the gap to unresolved V genes and leave the rest unexplained. Within this sample are tens of thousands of clones, with roughly 89% of them counted one time only. Around 0.7% of the sample comes from the top ten.

The source of this sequence is a female donor in good health, enrolled as a control in a pregnancy study. The material was CD4+ T cells from peripheral blood mononuclear cells, obtained in the second trimester of pregnancy. The receptor chain draws on TRBV11-2 and TRBJ1-1; 8 of the junction bases match TRBD1. The bases read TGTGCCAGCAGCTCGCAGGGGGCACAGGGCACTGAAGCTTTCTTT. The resulting protein is CASSSQGAQGTEAFF.